This TCR beta chain was obtained from a study of neurological immune-mediated disorders. Study-level points and caveats: Grouping of repertoires by phylogeny put those of 18 of 34 multiple sclerosis patients into a single related-CDR3 cluster, a possible signature. Neither clinical nor MRI features showed any association with the multiple sclerosis repertoire cluster, and the authors stated that larger cohorts are needed.

CDR3 length: 13 residues. The V gene's germline CDR1 is SGHRS and CDR2 YFSETQ. Trimming stripped 7 bases from V and 4 bases from J, with 15 bases between. This clonotype was detected ten times or more. Its antigen is not known. The team produced cDNA through 5'RACE using 10-nucleotide random UMIs. TCRdb re-called the 5' RACE reads through MiXCR, storing one row per CDR3 protein. The sample holds 45,000 to 65,000 distinct CDR3 sequences; about 3.7% are singletons and the top ten take roughly 5.5%. The unsorted libraries were prepared from 2 million PBMCs (stored at -80 C). V and J are TRBV5-1 and TRBJ2-7, with D possibly being TRBD1 (6 bases). The receptor was derived from a man aged 35 to 55 with multiple sclerosis. The source material was PBMCs. The CDR3 sequence is CASAQGTGYEQYF. DNA for the CDR3: TGCGCCAGCGCGCAGGGGACGGGGTACGAGCAGTACTTC. Full variable domain (rest looked up from reference TRBV5-1 and TRBJ2-7): KAGVTQTPRYLIKTRGQQVTLSCSPISGHRSVSWYQQTPGQGLQFLFEYFSETQRNKGNFPGRFSGRQFSNSRSEMNVSTLELGDSALYLCASAQGTGYEQYFGPGTRLTVT.